Described below is a single T cell receptor beta chain sequence and its context. Its antigen is still unknown. The CDR3 is made up of 15 amino acids. Germline CDR1 is SGHRS and CDR2 is YFSETQ. Preparation of TRB cDNA libraries relied on 5' RACE carrying UMI labels. TCRdb re-analyzed the 5' RACE reads; it lists each CDR3 protein once, without DNA. Its clone listing holds some 41,000 distinct CDR3 sequences. These data come from a study of CXCR3-negative and CXCR3-positive naive CD8 T cells. Study summary: The TRB read total, around 140 million, broke down to about 1.5 +/- 0.3 million reads per library.

Overall study results and limits: Relative to memory CD8+ cells, whose diversity was much lower, both naive subsets had comparably high diversity. Memory cells differed in TRBV-TRBJ usage, but naive CXCR3-negative and CXCR3-positive cells had similar usage.

This TCR derives from a human donor in good health. Some clones in this sample may be carry-over from other donors' samples. The gene calls are TRBV5-1 and TRBJ1-2; TCRdb returns TRBD1, unconfirmable since there is no DNA. Specimen: memory CD8+ T cells from blood. The CDR3 reads CASSLWTGTNNGYTF. The variable domain in full, completed from reference TRBV5-1 and TRBJ1-2, reads KAGVTQTPRYLIKTRGQQVTLSCSPISGHRSVSWYQQTPGQGLQFLFEYFSETQRNKGNFPGRFSGRQFSNSRSEMNVSTLELGDSALYLCASSLWTGTNNGYTFGSGTRLTVV.